The 6 T cell receptor beta chains presented below share a single source sample, sequenced in a study of T cell changes during pregnancy in multiple sclerosis. Using immunoSEQ multiplex PCR, the repertoire was profiled, and TCRdb retains in-frame clones only, with some absent. The table has about 76,000 clones, 93% seen once. The specimen was peripheral blood, collected in the second trimester of pregnancy. The receptor set was obtained from a female donor with multiple sclerosis, enrolled in a pregnancy study.

The rearrangement uses TRBV5-4 and TRBJ2-7; D possibly corresponds to TRBD2 (5 bases). With 6 bases removed from V and 2 bases from J, the gap between germline ends came to 15 bases. Germline V lookup: CDR1 SGHNT, CDR2 YYREEE (reference sequence). The CDR3 consists of 14 residues. In DNA form, the CDR3 reads TGTGCCAGCACCACATACCCCGGGGCCTACGAGCAGTACTTC. The encoded protein is CASTTYPGAYEQYF.

This chain connects TRBV13 to TRBJ2-2, with D unclear. Trimming removed 2 bases at V and 1 base at J, with 8 bases between. Germline CDR1 PRHDT, CDR2 FYEKMQ (reference sequence). The CDR3 is 15 amino acids. In DNA, the CDR3 is TGTGCCAGCAGCTTATGGCCAGAGAACACCGGGGAGCTGTTTTTT. This codes for CASSLWPENTGELFF.

The chain links TRBV10-3 to TRBJ2-1; 12 bases fit TRBD2. J lost 7 bases, V lost 3 bases, and 7 bases had no gene match. CDR1 and CDR2 (germline): ENHRY, SYGVKD. The CDR3 totals 16 residues. For the CDR3, the DNA is TGTGCCATCAGTGACCCGGGGCTAGCGGGAGGGAATGAGCAGTTCTTC. Translating it yields CAISDPGLAGGNEQFF.

This chain uses TRBV27 with TRBJ2-7; D may be TRBD1 (6 bases). The CDR3 contains 15 residues. The germline V gene encodes CDR1 MNHEY and CDR2 SMNVEV (reference sequence). Trimming stripped 6 bases from V and 1 base from J, with 16 bases between. This CDR3 reads CASSKTQGLSYEQYF. CDR3 sequence (DNA): TGTGCCAGCAGCAAGACTCAGGGGCTATCCTACGAGCAGTACTTC.

This chain uses TRBV4-1 with TRBJ2-1; 10 nucleotides align to TRBD2. Germline CDR1 is MGHRA and CDR2 is YSYEKL. V was clipped by 1 base and J by 15 bases; unmatched bases: 9. The CDR3 runs 14 residues. CDR3 loop: CASSQARAGGLLFF. The CDR3 DNA reads TGCGCCAGCAGCCAAGCTAGAGCGGGGGGGCTTTTGTTCTTC.

The chain recombines TRBV19 with TRBJ2-2; 14 nucleotides line up with TRBD2. Looked up from germline, CDR1 is LNHDA and CDR2 is SQIVND (reference sequence). J was trimmed by 3 bases and V by 5 bases; bases with no gene match: 11. The CDR3 is made up of 19 amino acids. The CDR3: CASSSRTSGGLGYTGELFF. Written as DNA, the CDR3 is TGTGCCAGTAGTTCCCGGACTAGCGGGGGGCTGGGGTACACCGGGGAGCTGTTTTTT. Supplemented by reference TRBV19 and TRBJ2-2, the full variable domain reads DGGITQSPKYLFRKEGQNVTLSCEQNLNHDAMYWYRQDPGQGLRLIYYSQIVNDFQKGDIAEGYSVSREKKESFPLTVTSAQKNPTAFYLCASSSRTSGGLGYTGELFFGEGSRLTVL.